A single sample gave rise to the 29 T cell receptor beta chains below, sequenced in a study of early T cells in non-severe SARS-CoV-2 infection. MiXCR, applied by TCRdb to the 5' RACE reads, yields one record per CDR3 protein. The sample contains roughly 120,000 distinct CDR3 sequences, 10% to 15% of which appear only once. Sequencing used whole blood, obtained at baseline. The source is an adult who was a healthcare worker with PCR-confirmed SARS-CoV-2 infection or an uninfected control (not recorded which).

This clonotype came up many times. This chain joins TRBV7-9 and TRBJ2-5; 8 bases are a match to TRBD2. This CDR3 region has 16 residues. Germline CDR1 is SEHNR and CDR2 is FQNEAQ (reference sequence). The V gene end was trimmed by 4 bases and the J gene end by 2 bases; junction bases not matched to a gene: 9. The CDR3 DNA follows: TGTGCCAGCAGCTCTTGGACTAGCCACGAACAAGAGACCCAGTACTTC. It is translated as CASSSWTSHEQETQYF.

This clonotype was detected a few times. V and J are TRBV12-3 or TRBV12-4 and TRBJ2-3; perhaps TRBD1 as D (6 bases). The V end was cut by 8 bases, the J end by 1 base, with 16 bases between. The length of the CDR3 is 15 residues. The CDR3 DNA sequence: TGTGCCAGCCCCGAGACCAAGGGGGGCACAGATACGCAGTATTTT. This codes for CASPETKGGTDTQYF.

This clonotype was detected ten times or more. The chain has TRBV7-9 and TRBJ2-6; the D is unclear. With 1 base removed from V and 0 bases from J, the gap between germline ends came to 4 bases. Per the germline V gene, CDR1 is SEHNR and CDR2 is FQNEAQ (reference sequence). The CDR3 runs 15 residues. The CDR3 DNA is TGTGCCAGCAGCTTAGGGACCTCTGGGGCCAACGTCCTGACTTTC. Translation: CASSLGTSGANVLTF.

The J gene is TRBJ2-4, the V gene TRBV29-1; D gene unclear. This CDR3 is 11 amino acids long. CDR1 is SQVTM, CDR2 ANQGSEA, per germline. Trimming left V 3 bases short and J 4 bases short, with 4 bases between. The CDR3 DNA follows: TGCAGCGTTGATTGGAAAAACATTCAGTACTTC. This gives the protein CSVDWKNIQYF. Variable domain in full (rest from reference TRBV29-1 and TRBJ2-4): SAVISQKPSRDICQRGTSLTIQCQVDSQVTMMFWYRQQPGQSLTLIATANQGSEATYESGFVIDKFPISRPNLTFSTLTVSNMSPEDSSIYLCSVDWKNIQYFGAGTRLSVL.

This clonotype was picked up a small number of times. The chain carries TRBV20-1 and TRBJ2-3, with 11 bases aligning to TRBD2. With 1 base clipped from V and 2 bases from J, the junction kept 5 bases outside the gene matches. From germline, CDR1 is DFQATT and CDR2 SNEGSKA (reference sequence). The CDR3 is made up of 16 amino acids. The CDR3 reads CSARGTSGGFTDTQYF. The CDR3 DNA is TGCAGTGCTAGAGGAACTAGCGGGGGCTTCACAGATACGCAGTATTTT.

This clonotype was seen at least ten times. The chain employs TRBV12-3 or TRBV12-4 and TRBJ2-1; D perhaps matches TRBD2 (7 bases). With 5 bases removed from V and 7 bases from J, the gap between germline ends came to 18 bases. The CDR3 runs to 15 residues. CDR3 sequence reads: CASSPSGEGGNEQFF. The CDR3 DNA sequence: TGTGCCAGCAGTCCTAGCGGAGAAGGGGGGAATGAGCAGTTCTTC.

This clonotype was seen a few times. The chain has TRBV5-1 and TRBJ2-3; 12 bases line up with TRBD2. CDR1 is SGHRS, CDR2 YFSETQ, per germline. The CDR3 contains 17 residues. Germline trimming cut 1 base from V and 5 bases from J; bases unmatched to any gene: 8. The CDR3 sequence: CASSLTTSGGSRDTQYF. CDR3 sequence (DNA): TGCGCCAGCAGCTTGACGACTAGCGGGGGATCGAGAGATACGCAGTATTTT. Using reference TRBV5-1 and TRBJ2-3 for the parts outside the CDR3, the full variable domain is KAGVTQTPRYLIKTRGQQVTLSCSPISGHRSVSWYQQTPGQGLQFLFEYFSETQRNKGNFPGRFSGRQFSNSRSEMNVSTLELGDSALYLCASSLTTSGGSRDTQYFGPGTRLTVL.

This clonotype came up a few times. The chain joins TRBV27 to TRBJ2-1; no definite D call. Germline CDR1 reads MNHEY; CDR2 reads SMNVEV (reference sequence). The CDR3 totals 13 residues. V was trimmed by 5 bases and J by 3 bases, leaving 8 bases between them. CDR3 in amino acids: CASSLSDYNEQFF. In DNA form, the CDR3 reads TGTGCCAGCAGTCTGTCGGACTACAATGAGCAGTTCTTC.

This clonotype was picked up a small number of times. This CDR3 reads CASSFSSGRGFSKNIQYF. The DNA of the CDR3 is TGTGCCAGCAGTTTCTCCTCCGGGAGAGGTTTTTCCAAAAACATTCAGTACTTC. The rearrangement uses TRBV27 and TRBJ2-4; possibly TRBD2 for D (6 bases). In germline, CDR1 is MNHEY, CDR2 SMNVEV (reference sequence). CDR3 length equals 18 residues. Trimming stripped 3 bases from V and 2 bases from J, with 20 bases between.

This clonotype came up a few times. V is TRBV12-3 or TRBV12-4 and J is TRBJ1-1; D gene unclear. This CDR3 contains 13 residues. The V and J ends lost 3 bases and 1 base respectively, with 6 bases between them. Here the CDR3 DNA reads TGTGCCAGCAGTTTCATAAAGAACACTGAAGCTTTCTTT. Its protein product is CASSFIKNTEAFF.

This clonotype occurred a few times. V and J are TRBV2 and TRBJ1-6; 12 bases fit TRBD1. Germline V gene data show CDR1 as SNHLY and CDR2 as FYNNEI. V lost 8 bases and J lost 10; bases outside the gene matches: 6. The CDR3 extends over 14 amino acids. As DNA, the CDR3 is TGTGCCAGCGGGGGACAGGGGGCACGATCACCCCTCCACTTT. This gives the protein CASGGQGARSPLHF.

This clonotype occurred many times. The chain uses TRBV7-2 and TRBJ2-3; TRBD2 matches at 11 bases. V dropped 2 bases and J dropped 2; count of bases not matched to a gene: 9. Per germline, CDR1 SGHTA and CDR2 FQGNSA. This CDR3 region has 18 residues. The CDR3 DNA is TGTGCCAGCAGCTTAAGGCCAGTACTAGCGGGAGTCACAGATACGCAGTATTTT. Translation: CASSLRPVLAGVTDTQYF.

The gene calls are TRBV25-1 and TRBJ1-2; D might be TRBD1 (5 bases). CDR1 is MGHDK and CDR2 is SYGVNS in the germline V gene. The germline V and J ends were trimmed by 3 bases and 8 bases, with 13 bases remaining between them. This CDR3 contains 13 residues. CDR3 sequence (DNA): TGTGCCAGCAGTGATCGGGACTTTGAAGGCTACACCTTC. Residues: CASSDRDFEGYTF.

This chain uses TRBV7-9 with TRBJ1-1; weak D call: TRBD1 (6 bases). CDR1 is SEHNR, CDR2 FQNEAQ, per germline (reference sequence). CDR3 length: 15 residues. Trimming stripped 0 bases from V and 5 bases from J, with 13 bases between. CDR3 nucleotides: TGTGCCAGCAGCTTAGCCGGGGGCAAGGGGACTGAAGCTTTCTTT. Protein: CASSLAGGKGTEAFF.

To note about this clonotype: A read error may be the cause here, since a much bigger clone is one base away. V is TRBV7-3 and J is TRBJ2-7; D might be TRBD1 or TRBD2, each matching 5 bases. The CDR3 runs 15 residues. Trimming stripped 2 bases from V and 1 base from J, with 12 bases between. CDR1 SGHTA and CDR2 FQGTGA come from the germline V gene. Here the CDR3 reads CASSLVGEESYEQYF. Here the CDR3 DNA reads TGTGCCAGCAGCTTAGTGGGGGAAGAATCCTACGAGCAGTACTTC.

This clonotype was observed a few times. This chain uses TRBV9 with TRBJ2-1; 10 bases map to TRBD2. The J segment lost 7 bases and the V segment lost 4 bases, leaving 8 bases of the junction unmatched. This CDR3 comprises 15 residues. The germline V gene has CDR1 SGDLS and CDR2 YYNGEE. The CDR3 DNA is TGTGCCAGCAGCCCTAGTAGCGGGAGGAGGAATGAGCAGTTCTTC. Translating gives CASSPSSGRRNEQFF.

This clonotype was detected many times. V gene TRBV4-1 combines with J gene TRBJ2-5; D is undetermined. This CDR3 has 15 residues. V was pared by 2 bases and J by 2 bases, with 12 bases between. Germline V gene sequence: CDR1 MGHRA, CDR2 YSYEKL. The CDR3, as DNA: TGCGCCAGCAGCCAAAGTAGGTCAGATCAAGAGACCCAGTACTTC. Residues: CASSQSRSDQETQYF.

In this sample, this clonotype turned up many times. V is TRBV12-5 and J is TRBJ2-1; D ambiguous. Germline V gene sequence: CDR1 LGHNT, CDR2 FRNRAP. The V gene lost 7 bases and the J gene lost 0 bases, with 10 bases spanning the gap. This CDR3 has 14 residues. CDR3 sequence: CASEAGSSYNEQFF. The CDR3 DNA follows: TGTGCTAGTGAGGCTGGAAGCTCCTACAATGAGCAGTTCTTC.

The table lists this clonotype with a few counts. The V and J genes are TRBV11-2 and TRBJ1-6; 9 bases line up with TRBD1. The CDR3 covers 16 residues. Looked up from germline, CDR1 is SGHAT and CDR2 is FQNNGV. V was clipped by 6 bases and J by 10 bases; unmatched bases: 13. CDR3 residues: CASRPWTGVYRSPLHF. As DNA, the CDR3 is TGTGCCAGCAGACCCTGGACAGGGGTATATCGATCACCCCTCCACTTT.

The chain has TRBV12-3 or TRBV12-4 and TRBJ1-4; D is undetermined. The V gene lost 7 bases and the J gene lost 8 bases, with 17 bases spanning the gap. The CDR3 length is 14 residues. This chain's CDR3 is CASTPRGKGEKLFF. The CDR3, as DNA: TGTGCCAGCACCCCCAGAGGGAAGGGAGAAAAACTGTTTTTT.

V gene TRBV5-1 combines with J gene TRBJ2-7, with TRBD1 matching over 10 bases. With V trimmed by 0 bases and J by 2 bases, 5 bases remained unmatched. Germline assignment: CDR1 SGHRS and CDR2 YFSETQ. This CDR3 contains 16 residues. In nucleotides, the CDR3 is TGCGCCAGCAGCTTGGTAAGGACAGGGGGAGCCTACGAGCAGTACTTC. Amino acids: CASSLVRTGGAYEQYF.

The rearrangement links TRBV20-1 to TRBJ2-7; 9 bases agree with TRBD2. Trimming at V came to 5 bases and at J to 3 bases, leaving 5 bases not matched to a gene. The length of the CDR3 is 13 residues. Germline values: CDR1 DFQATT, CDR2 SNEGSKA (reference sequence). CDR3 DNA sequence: TGCAGTGCTGCTAGCGGGACTTACTACGAGCAGTACTTC. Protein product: CSAASGTYYEQYF.

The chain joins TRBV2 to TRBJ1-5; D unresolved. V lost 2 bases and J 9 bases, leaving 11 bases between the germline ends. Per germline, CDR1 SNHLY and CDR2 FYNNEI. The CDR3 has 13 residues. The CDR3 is CASSEWPSRPQHF. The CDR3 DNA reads TGTGCCAGCAGTGAATGGCCCTCAAGGCCCCAGCATTTT.

The CDR3 DNA reads as TGCAGCGTTGGGGCAGGGGTCACTGAAGCTTTCTTT. This translates into CSVGAGVTEAFF. The chain employs TRBV29-1 and TRBJ1-1; a weak D match, TRBD1 (6 bases). V was cut by 4 bases and J by 4 bases, with 10 bases left in between. Per germline, CDR1 SQVTM and CDR2 ANQGSEA. This CDR3 comprises 12 residues.

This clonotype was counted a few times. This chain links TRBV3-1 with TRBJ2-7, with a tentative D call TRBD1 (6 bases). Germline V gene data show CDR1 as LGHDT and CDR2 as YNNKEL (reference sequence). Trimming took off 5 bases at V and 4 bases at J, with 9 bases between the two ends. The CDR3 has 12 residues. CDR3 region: CASSRQEYEQYF. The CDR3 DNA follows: TGTGCCAGCAGCAGACAGGAGTACGAGCAGTACTTC.

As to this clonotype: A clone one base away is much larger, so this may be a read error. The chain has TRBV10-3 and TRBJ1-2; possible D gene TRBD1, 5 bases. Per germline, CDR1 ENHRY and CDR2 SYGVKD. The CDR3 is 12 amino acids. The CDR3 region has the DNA TGTGCCATCAGTGCCTGGGACTATGGCTGCACCTTC. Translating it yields CAISAWDYGCTF.

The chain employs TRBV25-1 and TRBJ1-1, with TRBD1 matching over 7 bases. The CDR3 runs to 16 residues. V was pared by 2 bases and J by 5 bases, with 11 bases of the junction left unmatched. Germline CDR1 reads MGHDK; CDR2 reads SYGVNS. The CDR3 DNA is TGTGCCAGCAGTGAAAGTCTACAGGGGCTGGGGACTGAAGCTTTCTTT. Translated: CASSESLQGLGTEAFF.

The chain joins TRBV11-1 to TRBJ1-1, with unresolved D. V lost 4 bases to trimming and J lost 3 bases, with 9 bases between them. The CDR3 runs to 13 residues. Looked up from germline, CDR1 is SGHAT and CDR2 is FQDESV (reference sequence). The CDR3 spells CASSSGWDTEAFF. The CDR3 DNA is TGTGCCAGCAGCTCTGGATGGGACACTGAAGCTTTCTTT.

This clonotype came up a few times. The DNA of the CDR3 is TGTGCCAGCAGTTTAGGGGACTACGGTCATACGCAGTATTTT. Its translation: CASSLGDYGHTQYF. The chain is built from TRBV12-3 or TRBV12-4 and TRBJ2-3; 7 positions match TRBD2. The CDR3 totals 14 residues. The V and J ends lost 1 base and 7 bases, in that order; junction bases with no gene match: 5.